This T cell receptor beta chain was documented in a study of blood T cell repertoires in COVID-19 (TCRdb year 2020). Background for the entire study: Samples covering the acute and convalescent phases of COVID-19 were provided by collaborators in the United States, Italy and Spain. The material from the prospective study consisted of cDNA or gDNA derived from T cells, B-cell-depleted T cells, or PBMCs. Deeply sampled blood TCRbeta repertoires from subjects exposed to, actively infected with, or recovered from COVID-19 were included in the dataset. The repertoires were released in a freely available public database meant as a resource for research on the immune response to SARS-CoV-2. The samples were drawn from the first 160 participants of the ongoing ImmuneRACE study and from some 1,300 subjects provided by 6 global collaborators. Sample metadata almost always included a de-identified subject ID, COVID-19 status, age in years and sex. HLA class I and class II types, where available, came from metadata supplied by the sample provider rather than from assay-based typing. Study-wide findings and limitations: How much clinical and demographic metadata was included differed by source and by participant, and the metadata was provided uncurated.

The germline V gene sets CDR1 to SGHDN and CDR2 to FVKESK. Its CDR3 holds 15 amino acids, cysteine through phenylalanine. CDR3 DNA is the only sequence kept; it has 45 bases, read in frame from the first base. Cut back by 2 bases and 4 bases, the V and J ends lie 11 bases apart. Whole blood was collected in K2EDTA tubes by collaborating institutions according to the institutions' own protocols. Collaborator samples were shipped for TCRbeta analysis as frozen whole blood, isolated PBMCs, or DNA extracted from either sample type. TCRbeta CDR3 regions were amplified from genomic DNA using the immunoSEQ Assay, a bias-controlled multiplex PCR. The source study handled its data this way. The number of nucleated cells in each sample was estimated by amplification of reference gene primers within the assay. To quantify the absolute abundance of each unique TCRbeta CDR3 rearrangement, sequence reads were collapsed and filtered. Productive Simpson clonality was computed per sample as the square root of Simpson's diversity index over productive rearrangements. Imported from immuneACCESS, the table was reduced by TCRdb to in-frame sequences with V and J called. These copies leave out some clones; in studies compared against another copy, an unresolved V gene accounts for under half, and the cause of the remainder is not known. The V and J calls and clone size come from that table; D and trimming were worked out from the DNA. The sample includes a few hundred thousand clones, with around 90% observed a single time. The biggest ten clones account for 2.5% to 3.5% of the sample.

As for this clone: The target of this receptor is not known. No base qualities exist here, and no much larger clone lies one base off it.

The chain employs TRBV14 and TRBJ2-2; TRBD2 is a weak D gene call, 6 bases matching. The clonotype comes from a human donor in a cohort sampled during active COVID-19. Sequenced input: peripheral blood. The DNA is TGTGCCAGCAGCCAAATGGGACTTCTCACCGGGGAGCTGTTTTTT. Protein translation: CASSQMGLLTGELFF.